Below are 5 T cell receptor beta chains sequenced from a single sample in a study of T cell changes during pregnancy in multiple sclerosis. Profiled with immunoSEQ multiplex PCR; TCRdb holds only in-frame clones, not every one. Among approximately 51,000 clones listed, 93% were seen once. The sequences come from peripheral blood, collected in the second trimester of pregnancy. The receptors derive from a female donor with multiple sclerosis, enrolled in a pregnancy study.

The V and J genes are TRBV28 and TRBJ2-7; D is possibly TRBD1 (6 bases). The ends were cut back, 3 bases at V and 6 bases at J, with 15 bases in the middle. This CDR3 contains 14 residues. Germline CDR1 is MDHEN and CDR2 is SYDVKM. The CDR3 region is CASSFSGGPSEQYF. In DNA form, the CDR3 reads TGTGCCAGCAGTTTCTCTGGGGGCCCCTCCGAGCAGTACTTC.

V is TRBV11-2 and J is TRBJ2-5; a possible D gene is TRBD2 (6 bases). Trimming pared 0 bases from V and 5 bases from J, leaving 13 bases between. The CDR3 sequence is 15 residues long. Germline values: CDR1 SGHAT, CDR2 FQNNGV. The CDR3 nucleotides are TGTGCCAGCAGCTTAGATCAGGAGGGGATGGAGACCCAGTACTTC. Amino acid sequence: CASSLDQEGMETQYF.

This chain connects TRBV6-5 to TRBJ2-5; 8 nucleotides agree with TRBD1. There are 13 residues in the CDR3. In germline, CDR1 is MNHEY, CDR2 SVGAGI. V shed 6 bases, J shed 5 bases, and the junction held 5 bases outside the gene matches. The CDR3 DNA reads as TGTGCCAGCAGGGACAGGGAAGACGAGACCCAGTACTTC. Translated: CASRDREDETQYF.

This clone was seen once. The chain employs TRBV30 and TRBJ1-6, with a weak D call TRBD1 (5 bases). From germline, CDR1 is GTSNPN and CDR2 SVGIG (reference sequence). Trimming removed 0 bases at V and 6 bases at J, with 9 bases between. This CDR3 has 14 amino acids. In DNA form, the CDR3 reads TGTGCCTGGAGTGTAACAGGTCCTAATTCACCCCTCCACTTT. It is translated as CAWSVTGPNSPLHF. Full variable domain (missing parts from reference TRBV30 and TRBJ1-6): SQTIHQWPATLVQPVGSPLSLECTVEGTSNPNLYWYRQAAGRGLQLLFYSVGIGQISSEVPQNLSASRPQDRQFILSSKKLLLSDSGFYLCAWSVTGPNSPLHFGNGTRLTVT.

The V gene is TRBV30, the J gene TRBJ2-7; D unclear. The germline V gene has CDR1 GTSNPN and CDR2 SVGIG (reference sequence). Trimming pared 1 base from V and 4 bases from J, leaving 14 bases between. The CDR3 is 14 amino acids. The CDR3 region has the DNA TGTGCCTGGAGTGCTGGAGCTCCGTATTACGAGCAGTACTTC. Its translation is CAWSAGAPYYEQYF. The full variable domain, completed using reference TRBV30 and TRBJ2-7, is SQTIHQWPATLVQPVGSPLSLECTVEGTSNPNLYWYRQAAGRGLQLLFYSVGIGQISSEVPQNLSASRPQDRQFILSSKKLLLSDSGFYLCAWSAGAPYYEQYFGPGTRLTVT.